This paragraph reports one T cell receptor beta chain. The CDR3 is 15 residues long. The V and J ends lost 1 base and 1 base respectively, with 10 bases between them. Germline V lookup: CDR1 SEHNR, CDR2 FQNEAQ (reference sequence). The sample originates from a study of CD8+ T cells in alopecia areata. Treatment given: oral pan-JAK inhibitor, 5-10 mg twice daily. The authors extracted RNA and reverse transcribed it into cDNA as the sequencing template. TCRdb keeps only in-frame clones here, not all; method: immunoSEQ multiplex PCR. Altogether under 200,000 clones are present, roughly 60% being singletons, with the ten largest covering more than 13%.

This specimen was CD4+ T cells sorted from blood, taken at week 24, from a patient treated with tofacitinib. The rearrangement joins TRBV7-9 to TRBJ2-5; D is undetermined. This sequence originates from a human donor with alopecia areata. The chain's CDR3 is CASSLGMGSQETQYF. In DNA, the CDR3 is TGTGCCAGCAGCTTAGGCATGGGGTCCCAAGAGACCCAGTACTTC. The full variable domain, its missing parts supplied by reference TRBV7-9 and TRBJ2-5, is DTGVSQNPRHKITKRGQNVTFRCDPISEHNRLYWYRQTLGQGPEFLTYFQNEAQLEKSRLLSDRFSAERPKGSFSTLEIQRTEQGDSAMYLCASSLGMGSQETQYFGPGTRLLVL.